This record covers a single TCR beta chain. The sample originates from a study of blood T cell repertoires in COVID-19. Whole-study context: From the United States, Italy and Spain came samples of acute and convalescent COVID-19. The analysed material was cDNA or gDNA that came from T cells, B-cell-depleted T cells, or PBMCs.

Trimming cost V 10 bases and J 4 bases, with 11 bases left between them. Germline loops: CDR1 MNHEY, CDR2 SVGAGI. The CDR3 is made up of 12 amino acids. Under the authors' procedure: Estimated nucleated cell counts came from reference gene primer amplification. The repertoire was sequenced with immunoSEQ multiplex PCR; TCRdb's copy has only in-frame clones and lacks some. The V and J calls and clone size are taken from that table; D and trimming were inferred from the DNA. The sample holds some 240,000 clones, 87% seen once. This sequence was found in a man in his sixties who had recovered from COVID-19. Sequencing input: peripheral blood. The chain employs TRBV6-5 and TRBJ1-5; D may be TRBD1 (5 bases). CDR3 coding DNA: TGTGCCACGGGGGGAGGGAATCAGCCCCAGCATTTT. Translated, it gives CATGGGNQPQHF.